This section outlines one T cell receptor beta chain sequence together with its context. What it binds is not known. These data originate in a study of a mutant IDH1 vaccine in newly diagnosed glioma. The V gene's germline CDR1 is MNHEY and CDR2 SMNVEV (reference sequence). This CDR3 region has 15 residues. V lost 4 bases and J lost 3; bases outside the gene matches: 7. Documented time point: week 11, during vaccination. The investigators gave 300 ug of mutant IDH1 20-mer peptide in each vaccine dose, together with topical imiquimod. The repertoire was sequenced with immunoSEQ multiplex PCR; TCRdb's copy has only in-frame clones and lacks some. The profile shows 50,000 to 65,000 clones, roughly 80% of them singletons.

The sample here was PBMCs, taken from a glioma patient whose treatment included an IDH1 peptide vaccine. The receptor's source is a woman in her forties or fifties with glioma. The V call is TRBV27, the J call TRBJ2-7, with 9 bases aligning to TRBD1. CDR3 sequence: CASSSSWDRDYEQYF. The CDR3, as DNA: TGTGCCAGCAGTTCAAGCTGGGACAGGGACTACGAGCAGTACTTC.